The clone carrying this TCR beta chain was counted only a few times. Its antigen is not identified. The sample belongs to a study of T cells in Graves' hyperthyroidism and ophthalmopathy. Study-wide findings and caveats: Stable hyperthyroidism was separated from ophthalmopathy by a model based on 13 V-J features. The model anticipated ophthalmopathy a median about six months pre-onset.

Pregnant or lactating patients were excluded, as were those with uncontrolled infection or other autoimmune disease. Diagnosis rested on symptoms, serum thyroxine and TRAb, thyroid ultrasound, and orbital computed tomography. Trimming stripped 7 bases from V and 2 bases from J, with 17 bases between. The CDR3 runs to 15 residues. Germline CDR1 MNHNS, CDR2 SASEGT. The CDR3 regions of TCR beta were amplified from RNA transcripts. Using the HTBI primer set, a first-round RT-PCR was run on the TCR CDR3. TCRdb re-derived calls from the multiplex PCR reads in MiXCR, one entry per CDR3 protein. The sample carries approximately 610,000 distinct CDR3 sequences, approximately 15% recorded once.

V is TRBV6-1 and J is TRBJ2-5, with a weak D call TRBD1 (6 bases). The sequence was collected from a woman aged 40 to 49 with Graves' ophthalmopathy. The sample comprised blood. As DNA, the CDR3 is TGTGCCAGCACCGAATACCTCGGGACACAAGAGACCCAGTACTTC. Protein product: CASTEYLGTQETQYF.